What follows are 2 T cell receptor beta chains derived from one specimen sequenced in a study of breast tumors, draining lymph nodes, adjacent tissues. Axillary draining lymph nodes of breast cancer patients supplied the node samples. TCRdb used MiXCR to reprocess the multiplex PCR reads, holding one entry per CDR3 protein. This table has 70,000 to 95,000 distinct CDR3 sequences, roughly a fifth appearing once. Sequencing was carried out using axillary lymph node tissue. The receptors shown here come from a female donor with breast cancer. Some clones in this sample may be carry-over from other donors' samples.

This chain uses TRBV6-6 with TRBJ2-7; TRBD2 might be the D (6 bases). CDR3 size: 12 residues. Deletions cut 10 bases from V and 2 bases from J, with 12 bases between. CDR1 is MNHNY, CDR2 SVGAGI, per germline (reference sequence). The CDR3 here is CATGGGTYEQYF. CDR3 DNA sequence: TGTGCCACCGGTGGGGGGACCTACGAGCAGTACTTC.

On this clonotype itself: A much larger clone differs from this one at a single base, so this may be a read error. The rearrangement links TRBV10-3 to TRBJ2-5, with D maybe TRBD1 (6 bases). The CDR3 sequence is 12 residues long. CDR1 and CDR2 (germline): ENHRY, SYGVKD. The CDR3 loop reads CAIGEGVETQYF. As DNA, the CDR3 is TGTGCCATCGGTGAGGGGGTGGAGACCCAGTACTTC.